A single sample gave rise to the 28 T cell receptor beta chains below, sequenced in a study of PD-1 blockade in classical Hodgkin lymphoma. Sequenced by immunoSEQ multiplex PCR; TCRdb stores in-frame clones only, minus some. The table has over 8,000 clones, around 87% seen once; the top ten hold approximately 23%. Time point in this sample: cycle 4 day 1 (C4D1), after more than five weeks of nivolumab. No patient escaped relapse after autologous stem cell transplantation, and brentuximab vedotin exposure varied. Specimen: peripheral blood mononuclear cells (PBMCs), collected before the fourth cycle of nivolumab. These receptors came from a human donor with classical Hodgkin lymphoma.

This clone has just a few counts. This chain joins TRBV5-5 and TRBJ1-6; D gene ambiguous. Germline loops: CDR1 SGHKS, CDR2 YYEKEE (reference sequence). CDR3 length equals 13 residues. V gave up 0 bases and J gave up 10 bases, with 8 bases separating them. The CDR3 region is CASSLGWRSPLHF. The CDR3 bases are TGTGCCAGCAGCTTGGGGTGGAGGTCACCCCTCCACTTT.

The chain employs TRBV7-2 and TRBJ2-1; no clear D gene. Per germline, CDR1 SGHTA and CDR2 FQGNSA. Trimming stripped 1 base from V and 9 bases from J, with 10 bases between. This CDR3 is built from 13 residues. Here the CDR3 DNA reads TGTGCCAGCAGCTTAGGCGTGGGTCTTGAGCAGTTCTTC. This gives the protein CASSLGVGLEQFF.

The chain links TRBV5-5 to TRBJ2-3; 16 bases fit TRBD2. Trimming removed 4 bases from V and 1 base from J; junction bases left unmatched: 9. The CDR3 has 19 amino acids. Germline V gene lookup returns CDR1 SGHKS and CDR2 YYEKEE (reference sequence). The CDR3 nucleotides read TGTGCCAGCAGCCGGGTGGGACTAGCGGGGGGGCCGGGCACAGATACGCAGTATTTT. Its translation is CASSRVGLAGGPGTDTQYF. The variable domain in full, with the rest retrieved from reference TRBV5-5 and TRBJ2-3, is DAGVTQSPTHLIKTRGQQVTLRCSPISGHKSVSWYQQVLGQGPQFIFQYYEKEERGRGNFPDRFSARQFPNYSSELNVNALLLGDSALYLCASSRVGLAGGPGTDTQYFGPGTRLTVL.

The V and J genes are TRBV27 and TRBJ2-7; 8 bases map to TRBD1. J lost 5 bases, V lost 3 bases, and 6 bases had no gene match. The CDR3 totals 14 residues. CDR1 and CDR2 (germline): MNHEY, SMNVEV (reference sequence). Here the CDR3 reads CASSLDRVKNEQYF. The CDR3 DNA follows: TGTGCCAGCAGTTTGGACAGGGTTAAAAACGAGCAGTACTTC.

The chain links TRBV9 to TRBJ1-1; 7 positions agree with TRBD1. This CDR3 has 14 amino acids. Germline V CDR1 and CDR2: SGDLS, YYNGEE. V lost 0 bases and J lost 4; bases outside the gene matches: 3. The CDR3 here is CASSVAYRGTEAFF. The CDR3 DNA is TGTGCCAGCAGCGTAGCCTACAGGGGCACTGAAGCTTTCTTT.

J is TRBJ1-2 and V is TRBV18; D is uncertain. V was pared by 3 bases and J by 3 bases, with 17 bases between. CDR3 length equals 16 residues. Germline loops: CDR1 KGHSH, CDR2 LQKENI. The CDR3 loop reads CASSPVGGSLHYGYTF. The CDR3 coding sequence is TGTGCCAGCTCACCCGTGGGAGGCTCCTTGCACTATGGCTACACCTTC.

This chain links TRBV25-1 with TRBJ2-5; 8 nucleotides line up with TRBD2. This CDR3 is built from 14 residues. The V gene end was trimmed by 4 bases and the J gene end by 5 bases; junction bases not matched to a gene: 6. CDR1 is MGHDK, CDR2 SYGVNS, per germline. The CDR3 spells CASSAGGARETQYF. CDR3 bases: TGTGCCAGCAGTGCCGGGGGGGCCAGGGAGACCCAGTACTTC.

This chain uses TRBV2 with TRBJ2-7; TRBD1 matches 11 bases. The CDR3 has 13 amino acids. CDR1 and CDR2 from the germline V gene are SNHLY and FYNNEI. J was trimmed by 4 bases and V by 6 bases; bases with no gene match: 2. CDR3 protein: CASRGQGVYEQYF. CDR3 coding DNA: TGTGCCAGCAGGGGACAGGGGGTATACGAGCAGTACTTC.

This clone is a singleton in its sample. This rearrangement joins TRBV5-6 to TRBJ2-3; unclear D gene. Germline V CDR1 and CDR2: SGHDT, YYEEEE. Trimming removed 0 bases at V and 2 bases at J, with 13 bases between. This CDR3 is built from 16 residues. CDR3 sequence reads: CASSLVSHYPTDTQYF. The CDR3 DNA sequence: TGTGCCAGCAGCTTGGTGTCACATTATCCCACAGATACGCAGTATTTT.

The V call is TRBV7-9, the J call TRBJ1-3; 8 bases are a match to TRBD1. Trimming took 8 bases from V and 4 from J; bases not matched to a gene: 7. The germline gives CDR1 SEHNR, CDR2 FQNEAQ (reference sequence). The length of the CDR3 is 14 residues. This CDR3 reads CASGSTGGGNTIYF. The DNA for the CDR3 is TGTGCCAGCGGAAGTACAGGGGGAGGAAACACCATATATTTT.

The chain joins TRBV5-1 to TRBJ1-2; 7 nucleotides agree with TRBD1. CDR3 length: 13 amino acids. Trimming cost V 0 bases and J 11 bases; bases outside gene matches: 7. Looked up from germline, CDR1 is SGHRS and CDR2 is YFSETQ. CDR3 residues: CASSLEGARGYTF. CDR3 nucleotides: TGCGCCAGCAGCTTGGAGGGGGCGCGGGGTTACACCTTC.

This clone was recorded a few times. This rearrangement joins TRBV2 to TRBJ2-3; D call uncertain. The CDR3 contains 13 residues. Germline CDR1 is SNHLY and CDR2 is FYNNEI. V gave up 6 bases and J gave up 2 bases, with 9 bases separating them. The CDR3 DNA reads as TGTGCCAGCAGGAACACCCACACAGATACGCAGTATTTT. It encodes CASRNTHTDTQYF.

The chain links TRBV5-1 to TRBJ2-5; D is possibly TRBD1 (6 bases). The ends were cut back, 3 bases at V and 5 bases at J, with 17 bases in the middle. The CDR3 loop spans 15 amino acids. Germline lookup yields CDR1 SGHRS and CDR2 YFSETQ. The CDR3: CASSSGELGWETQYF. The CDR3 nucleotides read TGCGCCAGCAGCTCAGGGGAGTTGGGTTGGGAGACCCAGTACTTC.

This clone is labeled as hyperexpanded (1% or more). The gene calls are TRBV10-1 and TRBJ2-3, with a tentative D call TRBD1 (6 bases). V lost 5 bases to trimming and J lost 4 bases, with 7 bases between them. Germline CDR1 reads WNHNN; CDR2 reads SYGVQD (reference sequence). This CDR3 comprises 12 residues. The CDR3 DNA follows: TGCGCCAGCAGTACAGGGCCAGATACGCAGTATTTT. It specifies CASSTGPDTQYF.

This chain uses TRBV7-2 with TRBJ1-4; D gene unclear. This CDR3 region has 13 residues. Trimming took off 4 bases at V and 5 bases at J, with 8 bases between the two ends. Germline CDR1 and CDR2: SGHTA and FQGNSA. The CDR3 DNA sequence: TGTGCCAGCAGCTGGAAACAAAATGAAAAACTGTTTTTT. Amino acids: CASSWKQNEKLFF.

This clone was seen a single time. The chain employs TRBV6-5 and TRBJ2-3, with D tentatively TRBD1 or TRBD2 (6 bases each). The V gene lost 4 bases and the J gene lost 2 bases, with 16 bases spanning the gap. CDR1 is MNHEY and CDR2 is SVGAGI in the germline V gene. This CDR3 has 16 amino acids. CDR3 region: CASSFSGALFTDTQYF. The CDR3 DNA is TGTGCCAGCAGTTTTTCGGGGGCCCTTTTCACAGATACGCAGTATTTT.

The rearrangement joins TRBV21-1 to TRBJ2-7; the table's D call, TRBD2, has no DNA check behind it. TRBV21-1 is recorded as a pseudogene. The CDR3 has 16 residues. Written as DNA, the CDR3 is TGTGCCAGCAGCCAAAAGTTGGGGGGGGAGTTATACGAGCAGTACTTC. It translates to CASSQKLGGELYEQYF.

This chain joins TRBV2 and TRBJ1-5; D unclear. Germline loops: CDR1 SNHLY, CDR2 FYNNEI. CDR3 length: 13 residues. Trimming removed 5 bases from V and 7 bases from J, with 12 bases in between. In nucleotides, the CDR3 is TGTGCCAGCAGTTTCGAGGGTAGCCAGCCCCAGCATTTT. This codes for CASSFEGSQPQHF.

This chain uses TRBV7-9 with TRBJ1-2, with 8 nucleotides matching TRBD1. The CDR3 totals 17 residues. Losses at the gene ends were 4 bases for V and 7 bases for J; bases not matched to a gene: 17. Germline loops: CDR1 SEHNR, CDR2 FQNEAQ (reference sequence). This chain's CDR3 is CASSSPPGPGQGGGYTF. CDR3 DNA: TGTGCCAGCAGCTCGCCACCGGGGCCTGGACAGGGCGGTGGCTACACCTTC.

The chain is built from TRBV5-1 and TRBJ1-6; D may be TRBD1 (6 bases). The germline V gene encodes CDR1 SGHRS and CDR2 YFSETQ. V was shortened by 4 bases and J by 7 bases, with 18 bases between the two germline ends. CDR3 length equals 16 residues. In nucleotides, the CDR3 is TGCGCCAGCAGCCCATTACAGGGACGGGAGAATTCACCCCTCCACTTT. Translated, it gives CASSPLQGRENSPLHF. Full variable domain (missing parts from reference TRBV5-1 and TRBJ1-6): KAGVTQTPRYLIKTRGQQVTLSCSPISGHRSVSWYQQTPGQGLQFLFEYFSETQRNKGNFPGRFSGRQFSNSRSEMNVSTLELGDSALYLCASSPLQGRENSPLHFGNGTRLTVT.

This chain uses TRBV7-9 with TRBJ1-4; possibly TRBD1 for D (5 bases). This CDR3 is 15 amino acids long. With 5 bases removed from V and 5 bases from J, the gap between germline ends came to 15 bases. Germline CDR1 and CDR2: SEHNR and FQNEAQ (reference sequence). This CDR3 is CASSPQPGRNEKLFF. In DNA, the CDR3 is TGTGCCAGCAGCCCACAACCGGGACGGAATGAAAAACTGTTTTTT.

CDR3: CASSERYVTLNTEAFF. The CDR3 region has the DNA TGTGCCAGCAGTGAACGGTACGTTACACTGAACACTGAAGCTTTCTTT. The rearrangement links TRBV6-1 to TRBJ1-1, with unresolved D. V lost 2 bases, J lost 0 bases, and 13 bases lay in between. This CDR3 spans 16 amino acids. Germline V gives CDR1 MNHNS, CDR2 SASEGT.

The sample holds one count of this clone. This rearrangement joins TRBV29-1 to TRBJ2-5, with 10 bases matching TRBD2. V shed 4 bases, J shed 10 bases, and the junction held 15 bases outside the gene matches. Germline V gene lookup returns CDR1 SQVTM and CDR2 ANQGSEA. The CDR3 is 15 residues long. CDR3: CSVASSGGPLVGQYF. CDR3 bases: TGCAGCGTTGCCTCTAGCGGGGGCCCTCTTGTTGGCCAGTACTTC.

The chain links TRBV10-1 to TRBJ2-3; no definite D call. The CDR3 runs 14 residues. V was pared by 5 bases and J by 0 bases, with 9 bases between. CDR1 and CDR2 (germline): WNHNN, SYGVQD (reference sequence). CDR3 residues: CASSRGASTDTQYF. CDR3 sequence (DNA): TGCGCCAGCAGTAGAGGAGCTAGCACAGATACGCAGTATTTT.

The chain joins TRBV2 to TRBJ2-1; TRBD2 matches 8 bases. The J segment lost 4 bases and the V segment lost 7 bases, leaving 3 bases of the junction unmatched. The germline CDR1 and CDR2 sequences are SNHLY and FYNNEI. This CDR3 is built from 13 residues. CDR3 loop: CASKSGGYNEQFF. The CDR3 bases are TGTGCCAGCAAGAGCGGGGGTTACAATGAGCAGTTCTTC.

J is TRBJ1-2 and V is TRBV7-2; D is unclear. The CDR3 runs to 12 residues. V was clipped by 5 bases and J by 5 bases, with 9 bases between them. Germline V lookup: CDR1 SGHTA, CDR2 FQGNSA. This CDR3 reads CASSTLSYGYTF. The CDR3 DNA reads as TGTGCCAGCAGCACTTTGTCTTATGGCTACACCTTC.

CDR3 DNA sequence: TGTGCCAGCTCACCCCGGACTCAAGAGACCCAGTACTTC. Its translation: CASSPRTQETQYF. This sequence joins TRBV18 and TRBJ2-5; perhaps TRBD2 as D (5 bases). This CDR3 is 13 amino acids long. Between the trimmed V and J ends, which lost 3 bases and 2 bases, there was a span of 7 bases. The germline V gene has CDR1 KGHSH and CDR2 LQKENI.

This clone was detected only a few times. The rearrangement links TRBV7-9 to TRBJ2-7; no clear D gene. This CDR3 contains 13 residues. Germline CDR1 SEHNR, CDR2 FQNEAQ (reference sequence). V lost 2 bases and J 3 bases, leaving 8 bases between the germline ends. The CDR3 DNA reads as TGTGCCAGCAGCTTAAGGACGGACTACGAGCAGTACTTC. Amino acids: CASSLRTDYEQYF.